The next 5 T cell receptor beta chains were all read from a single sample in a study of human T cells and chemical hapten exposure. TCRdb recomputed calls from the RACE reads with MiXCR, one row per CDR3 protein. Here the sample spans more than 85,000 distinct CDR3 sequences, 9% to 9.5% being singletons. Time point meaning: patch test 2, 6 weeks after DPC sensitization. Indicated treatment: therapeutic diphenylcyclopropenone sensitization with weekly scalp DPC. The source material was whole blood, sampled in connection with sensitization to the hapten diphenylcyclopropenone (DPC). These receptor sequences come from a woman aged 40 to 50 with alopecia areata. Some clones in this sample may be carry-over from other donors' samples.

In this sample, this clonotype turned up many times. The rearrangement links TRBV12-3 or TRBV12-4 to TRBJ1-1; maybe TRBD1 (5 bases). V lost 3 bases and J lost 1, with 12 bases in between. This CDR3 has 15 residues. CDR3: CASSFAWGKNTEAFF. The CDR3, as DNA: TGTGCCAGCAGTTTCGCGTGGGGGAAGAACACTGAAGCTTTCTTT.

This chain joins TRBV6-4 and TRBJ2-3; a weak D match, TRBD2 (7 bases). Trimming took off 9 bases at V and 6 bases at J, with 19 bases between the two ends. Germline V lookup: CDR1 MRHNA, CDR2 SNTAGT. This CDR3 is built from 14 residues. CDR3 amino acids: CARAGGGTADTQYF. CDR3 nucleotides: TGTGCCAGGGCCGGCGGGGGCACCGCGGATACGCAGTATTTT.

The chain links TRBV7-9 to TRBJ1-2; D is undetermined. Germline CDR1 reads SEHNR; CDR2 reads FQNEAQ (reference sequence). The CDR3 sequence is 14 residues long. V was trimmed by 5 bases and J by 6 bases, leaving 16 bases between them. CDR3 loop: CASSQNRLPDGYTF. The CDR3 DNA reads TGTGCCAGCAGCCAAAATCGGCTTCCTGATGGCTACACCTTC.

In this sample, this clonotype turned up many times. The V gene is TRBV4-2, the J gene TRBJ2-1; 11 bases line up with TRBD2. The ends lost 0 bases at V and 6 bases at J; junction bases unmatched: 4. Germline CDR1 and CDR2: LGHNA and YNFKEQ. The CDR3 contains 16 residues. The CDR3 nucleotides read TGTGCCAGCAGCCAAGAGGCTAGCGGGGGGCTCAATGAGCAGTTCTTC. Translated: CASSQEASGGLNEQFF.

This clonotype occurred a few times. CDR3: CASTPLPNTGELFF. Here the CDR3 DNA reads TGTGCCAGCACCCCCCTGCCTAACACCGGGGAGCTGTTTTTT. The chain has TRBV27 and TRBJ2-2; D gene ambiguous. The CDR3 totals 14 residues. Trimming took 7 bases from V and 2 from J, leaving 11 bases between them. From germline, CDR1 is MNHEY and CDR2 SMNVEV (reference sequence).